This T cell receptor beta chain was sequenced for a study of long-term antiretroviral therapy in people with HIV. immunoSEQ v3.0 was run at survey level. Clones were read by immunoSEQ multiplex PCR, and TCRdb kept only the in-frame ones, dropping some. The sample includes roughly 20,000 clones, around 80% of them seen just once. At least one PBMC sample before ART and at least two after were required. This CDR3 spans 15 amino acids. Germline assignment: CDR1 SNHLY and CDR2 FYNNEI. Trimming at V came to 5 bases and at J to 2 bases, leaving 3 bases not matched to a gene. Sequencing used unsorted PBMCs, obtained 1.5 years after starting antiretroviral therapy. The V gene is TRBV2, the J gene TRBJ1-3; TRBD1 matches 10 bases. The receptor's source is a man aged 30-40 years with HIV. The CDR3 loop is CASSLDRGAGNTIYF. The CDR3 region has the DNA TGTGCCAGCAGTTTGGACAGGGGGGCTGGAAACACCATATATTTT.